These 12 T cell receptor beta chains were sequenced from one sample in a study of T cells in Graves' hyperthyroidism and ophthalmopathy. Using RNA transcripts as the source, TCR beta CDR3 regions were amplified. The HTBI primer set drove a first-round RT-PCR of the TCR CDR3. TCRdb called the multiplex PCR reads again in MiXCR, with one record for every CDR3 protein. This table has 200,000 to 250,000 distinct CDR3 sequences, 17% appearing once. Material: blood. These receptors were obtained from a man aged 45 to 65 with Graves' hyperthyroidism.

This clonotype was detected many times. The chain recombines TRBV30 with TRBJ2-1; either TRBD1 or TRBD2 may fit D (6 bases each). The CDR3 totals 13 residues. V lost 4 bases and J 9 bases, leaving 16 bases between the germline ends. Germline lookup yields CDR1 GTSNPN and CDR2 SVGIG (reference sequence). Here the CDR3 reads CAWNLQGAGEQFF. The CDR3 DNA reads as TGTGCCTGGAACCTACAGGGAGCGGGTGAGCAGTTCTTC.

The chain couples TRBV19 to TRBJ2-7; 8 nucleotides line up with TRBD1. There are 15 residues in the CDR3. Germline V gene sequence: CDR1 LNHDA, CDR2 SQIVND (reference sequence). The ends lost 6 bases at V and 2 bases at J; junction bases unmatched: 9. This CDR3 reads CASSTTGDGAYEQYF. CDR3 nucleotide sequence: TGTGCCAGTAGCACGACAGGGGACGGAGCCTACGAGCAGTACTTC.

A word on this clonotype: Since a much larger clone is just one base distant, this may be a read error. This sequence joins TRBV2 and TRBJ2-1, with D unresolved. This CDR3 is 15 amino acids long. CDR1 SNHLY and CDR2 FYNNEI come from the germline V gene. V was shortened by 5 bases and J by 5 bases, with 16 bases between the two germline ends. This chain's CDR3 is CASSSFDWANNEQFF. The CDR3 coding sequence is TGTGCCAGCAGTTCCTTTGATTGGGCGAACAATGAGCAGTTCTTC.

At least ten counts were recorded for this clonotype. In nucleotides, the CDR3 is TGTGCCAGCCGACCTAGCGGGAGTCAGTGGGAGCAGTTCTTC. Residues: CASRPSGSQWEQFF. V usage is TRBV12-3 or TRBV12-4 and J usage is TRBJ2-1, with 10 positions matching TRBD2. The CDR3 has 14 amino acids. V shed 8 bases, J shed 10 bases, and the junction held 11 bases outside the gene matches.

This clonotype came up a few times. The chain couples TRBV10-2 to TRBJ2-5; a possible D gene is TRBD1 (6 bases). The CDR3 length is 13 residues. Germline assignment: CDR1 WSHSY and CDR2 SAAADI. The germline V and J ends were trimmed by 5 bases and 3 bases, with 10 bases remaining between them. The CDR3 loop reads CASSTGKKETQYF. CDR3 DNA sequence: TGCGCCAGCAGTACAGGGAAGAAAGAGACCCAGTACTTC.

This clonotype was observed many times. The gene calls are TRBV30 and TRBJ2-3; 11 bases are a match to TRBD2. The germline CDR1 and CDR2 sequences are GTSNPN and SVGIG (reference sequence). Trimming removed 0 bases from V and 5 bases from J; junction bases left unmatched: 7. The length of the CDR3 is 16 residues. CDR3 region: CAWSVLLAGEGDTQYF. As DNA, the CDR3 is TGTGCCTGGAGTGTACTACTAGCGGGAGAAGGAGATACGCAGTATTTT.

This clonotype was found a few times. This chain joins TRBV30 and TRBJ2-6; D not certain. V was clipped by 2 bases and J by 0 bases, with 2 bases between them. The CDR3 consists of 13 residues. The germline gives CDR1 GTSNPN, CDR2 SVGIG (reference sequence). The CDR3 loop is CAWSTSGANVLTF. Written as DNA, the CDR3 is TGTGCCTGGAGTACCTCTGGGGCCAACGTCCTGACTTTC.

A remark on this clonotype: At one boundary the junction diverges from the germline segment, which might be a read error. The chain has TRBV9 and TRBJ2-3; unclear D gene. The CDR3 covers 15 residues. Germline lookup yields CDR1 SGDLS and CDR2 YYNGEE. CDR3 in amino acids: CASTVRASSSDTQYF. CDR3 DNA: TGTGCCAGCACCGTAAGGGCTAGTTCTTCAGATACGCAGTATTTT.

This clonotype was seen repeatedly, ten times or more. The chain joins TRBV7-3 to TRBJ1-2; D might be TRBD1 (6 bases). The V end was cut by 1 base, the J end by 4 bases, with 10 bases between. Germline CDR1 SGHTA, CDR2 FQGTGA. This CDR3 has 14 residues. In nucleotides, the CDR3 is TGTGCCAGCAGCTTAAGGACAGACGGCTATGGCTACACCTTC. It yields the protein CASSLRTDGYGYTF.

CDR3 amino acids: CASSFGTSGINNEQFF. CDR3 DNA sequence: TGTGCCAGCAGCTTCGGGACTAGCGGGATAAACAATGAGCAGTTCTTC. The chain combines TRBV7-2 with TRBJ2-1; 13 nucleotides agree with TRBD2. The CDR3 is 16 residues long. V shed 3 bases and J 5 bases; nucleotides not matched to a gene: 4. Germline lookup yields CDR1 SGHTA and CDR2 FQGNSA. The variable domain in full, completed from reference TRBV7-2 and TRBJ2-1, reads GAGVSQSPSNKVTEKGKDVELRCDPISGHTALYWYRQSLGQGLEFLIYFQGNSAPDKSGLPSDRFSAERTGGSVSTLTIQRTQQEDSAVYLCASSFGTSGINNEQFFGPGTRLTVL.

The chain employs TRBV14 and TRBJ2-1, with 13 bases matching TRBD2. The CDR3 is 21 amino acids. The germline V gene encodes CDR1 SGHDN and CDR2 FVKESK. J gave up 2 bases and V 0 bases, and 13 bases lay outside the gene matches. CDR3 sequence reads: CASSQDLWGLAGSMAYNEQFF. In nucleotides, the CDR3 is TGTGCCAGCAGCCAAGATCTGTGGGGACTAGCGGGAAGTATGGCCTACAATGAGCAGTTCTTC.

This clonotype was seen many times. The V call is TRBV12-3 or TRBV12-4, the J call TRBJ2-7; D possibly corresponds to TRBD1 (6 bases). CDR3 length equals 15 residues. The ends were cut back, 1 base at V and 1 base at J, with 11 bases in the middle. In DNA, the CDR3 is TGTGCCAGCAGTTTAGGCTGGGGACAATCCTACGAGCAGTACTTC. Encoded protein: CASSLGWGQSYEQYF.